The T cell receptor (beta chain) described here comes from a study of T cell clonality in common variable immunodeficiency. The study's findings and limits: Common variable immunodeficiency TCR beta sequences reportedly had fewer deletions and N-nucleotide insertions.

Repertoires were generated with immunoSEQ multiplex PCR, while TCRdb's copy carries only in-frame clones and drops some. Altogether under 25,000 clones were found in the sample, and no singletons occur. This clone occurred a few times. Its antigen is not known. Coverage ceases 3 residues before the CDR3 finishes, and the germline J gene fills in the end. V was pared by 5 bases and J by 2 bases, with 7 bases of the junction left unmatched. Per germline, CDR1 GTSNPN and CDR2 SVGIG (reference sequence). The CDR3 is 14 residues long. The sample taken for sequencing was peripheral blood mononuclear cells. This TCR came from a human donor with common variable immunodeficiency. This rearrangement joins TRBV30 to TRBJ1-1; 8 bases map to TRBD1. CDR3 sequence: CAWYKTGANTEAFF. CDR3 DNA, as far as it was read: TGTGCCTGGTATAAGACAGGGGCCAACACTGAA.